The 20 T cell receptor beta chains below were found in one sample sequenced in a study of cytomegalovirus exposure and HLA in healthy donors (dated by TCRdb to 2016 to 2017). Library construction relied on the immunoSEQ multiplex PCR assay. The source is immuneACCESS, and TCRdb retained only in-frame sequences with V and J called. Part of the clones is not carried over; for the studies checked, unresolved V genes explain less than half of this, and the remainder is unexplained. This sample comprises fewer than 350,000 clones, around nine tenths of them detected only once. Clones ranked in the top ten supply roughly 1% of the sample. Sequencing input: PBMCs. These TCRs come from a woman in her late teens or twenties in good health and CMV-seronegative.

The V gene is TRBV10-3, the J gene TRBJ2-7; D perhaps matches TRBD2 (6 bases). V dropped 7 bases and J dropped 0 bases, with 19 bases sitting between them. The length of the CDR3 is 16 residues. Germline-derived CDR1 and CDR2 are ENHRY and SYGVKD. The DNA of the CDR3 is TGTGCCATCACTCCCTTTGGGGATAGCGGCTCCTACGAGCAGTACTTC. Its translation: CAITPFGDSGSYEQYF.

The chain carries TRBV2 and TRBJ2-5; 11 bases are shared with TRBD1. The CDR3 has 15 residues. With 7 bases clipped from V and 1 base from J, the junction kept 5 bases outside the gene matches. The germline V gene encodes CDR1 SNHLY and CDR2 FYNNEI. Here the CDR3 reads CASNLDRGPQETQYF. The CDR3 region has the DNA TGTGCCAGCAATCTGGACAGGGGGCCCCAAGAGACCCAGTACTTC. Together with reference TRBV2 and TRBJ2-5, the CDR3 gives the full variable domain: EPEVTQTPSHQVTQMGQEVILRCVPISNHLYFYWYRQILGQKVEFLVSFYNNEISEKSEIFDDQFSVERPDGSNFTLKIRSTKLEDSAMYFCASNLDRGPQETQYFGPGTRLLVL.

Comments on this clone: A junction end diverges from the germline sequence, so it may reflect a read error. The genes are TRBV28 and TRBJ2-7; tentative D call: TRBD2 (8 bases). Germline V lookup: CDR1 MDHEN, CDR2 SYDVKM. The CDR3 runs 14 residues. The chain's CDR3 is CASSSGGGYDSRSF. In nucleotides, the CDR3 is TGTGCCAGCAGTTCGGGAGGGGGCTATGATTCTCGTTCGTTC.

This clone has just a few counts. The V and J genes are TRBV2 and TRBJ1-1; no clear D gene. The CDR3 loop spans 13 amino acids. V was shortened by 5 bases and J by 3 bases, with 10 bases between the two germline ends. Germline CDR1 reads SNHLY; CDR2 reads FYNNEI. Written as DNA, the CDR3 is TGTGCCAGCAGTAAAGACGGGGACACTGAAGCTTTCTTT. It codes for CASSKDGDTEAFF.

This clone was picked up a small number of times. J is TRBJ1-4 and V is TRBV2; D is uncertain. V lost 4 bases and J lost 8, with 8 bases in between. This CDR3 region has 12 residues. CDR1 and CDR2 (germline): SNHLY, FYNNEI. The CDR3 DNA is TGTGCCAGCAGTGTCGTCTTAGAAAAACTGTTTTTT. Encoded protein: CASSVVLEKLFF.

The chain couples TRBV19 to TRBJ2-7; no firm D call. The CDR3 runs 13 residues. V was pared by 5 bases and J by 2 bases, with 10 bases between. Germline V gives CDR1 LNHDA, CDR2 SQIVND (reference sequence). The CDR3 region is CASSLGVTYEQYF. For the CDR3, the DNA is TGTGCCAGTAGTTTGGGCGTCACCTACGAGCAGTACTTC.

The rearrangement uses TRBV21-1 and TRBJ2-5; the D call in the table, TRBD1, was not verified against the DNA. TRBV21-1 is given as a pseudogene. This CDR3 is built from 17 residues. The CDR3 DNA reads TGTGCCAGCAGCCAGGGAAGACAGGGATCGTACCAAGAGACCCAGTACTTC. The encoded protein is CASSQGRQGSYQETQYF.

The CDR3 DNA is TGTGCCAGCAGCTTCAGTACCCAGGGAGCGGGACCATACGAGCAGTACTTC. Translation: CASSFSTQGAGPYEQYF. The V gene is TRBV7-6, the J gene TRBJ2-7; 7 bases are shared with TRBD2. CDR1 is SGHVS, CDR2 FNYEAQ, per germline. The junction had 15 bases not matched to a gene; V was cut back by 3 bases and J by 4 bases. This CDR3 is built from 17 residues. Drawing the rest from reference TRBV7-6 and TRBJ2-7, the complete variable domain is GAGVSQSPRYKVTKRGQDVALRCDPISGHVSLYWYRQALGQGPEFLTYFNYEAQQDKSGLPNDRFSAERPEGSISTLTIQRTEQRDSAMYRCASSFSTQGAGPYEQYFGPGTRLTVT.

This chain connects TRBV27 to TRBJ2-2, with 10 bases aligning to TRBD1. The CDR3 spans 17 residues. V dropped 2 bases and J dropped 6; count of bases not matched to a gene: 9. CDR1 and CDR2 (germline): MNHEY, SMNVEV (reference sequence). The CDR3 DNA is TGTGCCAGCAGTTTAGCGGCCGGGACAGGGGTCGCCGGGGAGCTGTTTTTT. Its protein product is CASSLAAGTGVAGELFF.

The chain carries TRBV7-3 and TRBJ1-1, with D maybe TRBD1 (6 bases). Germline CDR1 reads SGHTA; CDR2 reads FQGTGA. The CDR3 has 14 residues. Trimming cost V 3 bases and J 1 base, with 9 bases left between them. CDR3: CASSLTGPNTEAFF. The DNA of the CDR3 is TGTGCCAGCAGCTTGACAGGCCCGAACACTGAAGCTTTCTTT.

The rearrangement uses TRBV29-1 and TRBJ2-3; 7 bases align to TRBD1. With V trimmed by 7 bases and J by 5 bases, 9 bases remained unmatched. Germline lookup yields CDR1 SQVTM and CDR2 ANQGSEA. The CDR3 totals 13 residues. The CDR3 DNA reads as TGCAGCGCCGACAGGGTCCGGGGAGATACGCAGTATTTT. Its protein product is CSADRVRGDTQYF.

The V gene is TRBV7-2, the J gene TRBJ2-5; 7 nucleotides agree with TRBD2. CDR1 and CDR2 from the germline V gene are SGHTA and FQGNSA. This CDR3 has 14 residues. Trimming cost V 7 bases and J 13 bases; bases outside gene matches: 18. CDR3 protein: CASTMWAGVSWAYF. The CDR3 coding sequence is TGTGCCAGCACAATGTGGGCGGGAGTGTCCTGGGCGTACTTC.

The chain uses TRBV4-1 and TRBJ2-2, with D perhaps TRBD1 (6 bases). The V gene lost 1 base and the J gene lost 5 bases, with 17 bases spanning the gap. There are 17 residues in the CDR3. The germline V gene encodes CDR1 MGHRA and CDR2 YSYEKL. CDR3 nucleotide sequence: TGCGCCAGCAGCCAAGTATCTCACAGGGTGACGACCGGGGAGCTGTTTTTT. It is translated as CASSQVSHRVTTGELFF.

The chain combines TRBV28 with TRBJ1-2; TRBD1 agrees at 7 bases. CDR3 size: 14 residues. The V gene's germline CDR1 is MDHEN and CDR2 SYDVKM. The ends lost 1 base at V and 8 bases at J; junction bases unmatched: 7. This chain's CDR3 is CASSLLQGLDGYTF. The DNA for the CDR3 is TGTGCCAGCAGTTTATTACAGGGGCTTGACGGCTACACCTTC.

V gene TRBV14 combines with J gene TRBJ2-1; D is unresolved. This CDR3 has 16 residues. Germline CDR1 is SGHDN and CDR2 is FVKESK. V was clipped by 4 bases and J by 7 bases, with 20 bases between them. The CDR3 region has the DNA TGTGCCAGCAGCCTTGGGTTAGAGTCAGGTATAAATGAGCAGTTCTTC. Protein product: CASSLGLESGINEQFF.

This clone was detected a few times. The V gene is TRBV28, the J gene TRBJ1-2; D gene uncertain. Looked up from germline, CDR1 is MDHEN and CDR2 is SYDVKM. Trimming stripped 10 bases from V and 3 bases from J, with 9 bases between. The CDR3 has 11 amino acids. CDR3 nucleotides: TGTGCCACCGTTACTCACTATGGCTACACCTTC. It encodes CATVTHYGYTF.

The chain combines TRBV20-1 with TRBJ2-3; no clear D gene. Germline V lookup: CDR1 DFQATT, CDR2 SNEGSKA (reference sequence). Trimming cost V 5 bases and J 2 bases, with 5 bases left between them. This CDR3 has 11 residues. DNA for the CDR3: TGCAGTGCTCACTACACAGATACGCAGTATTTT. Amino acids: CSAHYTDTQYF.

This chain connects TRBV6-5 to TRBJ2-1; D is uncertain. CDR1 and CDR2 from the germline V gene are MNHEY and SVGAGI. The CDR3 runs 14 residues. Between the trimmed V and J ends, which lost 0 bases and 6 bases, there was a span of 9 bases. CDR3 in DNA: TGTGCCAGCAGTTACTCGAGGAGCAGCAATGAGCAGTTCTTC. It translates to CASSYSRSSNEQFF.

J is TRBJ1-2 and V is TRBV6-1; 7 bases agree with TRBD1. CDR1 and CDR2 from the germline V gene are MNHNS and SASEGT. CDR3 length equals 14 residues. The V and J ends lost 5 bases and 8 bases, in that order; junction bases with no gene match: 11. CDR3 in DNA: TGTGCCAGCAGTTCTACCTCAGGGGGTGAGGGCTACACCTTC. Its protein is CASSSTSGGEGYTF.

The genes are TRBV10-2 and TRBJ2-7, with D possibly being TRBD1 (6 bases). The CDR3 has 15 amino acids. The germline V gene encodes CDR1 WSHSY and CDR2 SAAADI. V was pared by 8 bases and J by 2 bases, with 19 bases between. The CDR3 coding sequence is TGCGCCAGCTCCTTTCTGACAGGAATAACCTACGAGCAGTACTTC. Protein: CASSFLTGITYEQYF.